This TCR beta chain comes out of a study of blood T cell repertoires in COVID-19. Study information: Acute-phase and convalescent COVID-19 samples originated in the United States, Italy and Spain. The cDNA or gDNA used as material had been derived from T cells, B-cell-depleted T cells, or PBMCs.

Profiling relied on immunoSEQ multiplex PCR, and the TCRdb table lists in-frame clones only, not all of them. The sample lists about 120,000 clones; around 89% were seen once. There are 15 residues in the CDR3. Germline lookup yields CDR1 SNHLY and CDR2 FYNNEI. Trimming took off 5 bases at V and 0 bases at J, with 13 bases between the two ends. This sequence originates from a human donor with acute or convalescent COVID-19. The donor label of this sample is uncertain. Sequencing used peripheral blood. The V and J genes are TRBV2 and TRBJ1-1; the D is unclear. The CDR3 nucleotides read TGTGCCAGCAGTACTACCGAAGGAATGAACACTGAAGCTTTCTTT. Translated, it gives CASSTTEGMNTEAFF.